Listed below are T cell receptor beta chains from one sample, sequenced in a study of spatial heterogeneity in lung cancer. TCRdb recomputed calls from the 5' RACE reads with MiXCR, one row per CDR3 protein. The sample lists roughly 28,000 distinct CDR3 sequences; roughly 6.6% were seen once. The material sequenced was lung tumor tissue, taken at surgery. All receptors come from a male donor with early-stage non-small cell lung cancer. Each CDR3 is given with its conserved first and last residue. D genes are given only for firm matches. Expanded clones get a size class; other rows say once, few or many, or leave the size out.

CASSPGGTDTQYF	TGTGCCAGCAGTCCGGGGGGCACAGATACGCAGTATTTT	TRBJ2-3	NA	many	TRBV28
CASSSRGEAFF	TGTGCCAGCAGTTCACGCGGTGAAGCTTTCTTT	TRBJ1-1	NA	many	TRBV27
CASGSLRAEAFF	TGTGCCAGCGGCTCCCTTCGCGCTGAAGCTTTCTTT	TRBJ1-1	NA	many	TRBV6-6
CAIMQGPANYGYTF	TGTGCCATCATGCAGGGGCCAGCTAACTATGGCTACACCTTC	TRBJ1-2	NA	many	TRBV10-3
CASRRDSYSNQPQYF	TGTGCCAGCAGAAGGGACAGTTATAGCAATCAGCCCCAGTATTTT	TRBJ2-3	TRBD1	once	TRBV6-2/TRBV6-3
CASSLIRAPSYEQYF	TGTGCCAGCAGTTTGATTAGGGCGCCATCCTACGAGCAGTACTTC	TRBJ2-7	NA	few	TRBV28
CASSWDRGLGEQYF	TGCGCCAGCAGCTGGGACAGGGGGCTAGGCGAGCAGTACTTC	TRBJ2-7	TRBD1	many	TRBV5-1
CASSLAGTLTDTQYF	TGTGCCAGCAGCTTAGCAGGGACGCTCACAGATACGCAGTATTTT	TRBJ2-3	NA	many	TRBV7-2
CASSADGADQPQHF	TGCGCCAGCAGCGCGGACGGTGCGGATCAGCCCCAGCATTTT	TRBJ1-5	NA	NA	TRBV5-1
CASSLIGSPTGELFF	TGTGCCAGCAGTTTAATTGGCAGCCCCACCGGGGAGCTGTTTTTT	TRBJ2-2	NA	many	TRBV27
CASSPRPGQGVTGELFF	TGTGCCAGCAGCCCAAGGCCGGGACAGGGGGTCACCGGGGAGCTGTTTTTT	TRBJ2-2	TRBD1	many	TRBV9
CASSLGGTRNTEAFF	TGTGCCAGCAGCTTAGGGGGCACAAGGAACACTGAAGCTTTCTTT	TRBJ1-1	NA	many	TRBV7-8
CASSNWTYNQPQHF	TGTGCCAGCAGTAATTGGACATACAATCAGCCCCAGCATTTT	TRBJ1-5	NA	NA	TRBV12-3/TRBV12-4
CSARRAGHQPQHF	TGCAGTGCTAGACGAGCAGGGCATCAGCCCCAGCATTTT	TRBJ1-5	NA	many	TRBV20-1
CASSLAGTGFTQPQHF	TGTGCCAGCAGCTTAGCCGGGACAGGGTTTACTCAGCCCCAGCATTTT	TRBJ1-5	TRBD1	NA	TRBV7-9